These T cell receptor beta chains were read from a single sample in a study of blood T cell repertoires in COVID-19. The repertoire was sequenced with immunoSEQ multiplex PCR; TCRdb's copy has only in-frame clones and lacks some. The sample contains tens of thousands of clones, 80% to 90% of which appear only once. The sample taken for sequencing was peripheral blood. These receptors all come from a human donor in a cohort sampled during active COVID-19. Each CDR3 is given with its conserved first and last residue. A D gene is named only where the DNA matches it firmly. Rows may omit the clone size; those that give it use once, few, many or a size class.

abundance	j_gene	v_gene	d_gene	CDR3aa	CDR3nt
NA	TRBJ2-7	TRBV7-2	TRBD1	CASSLASGTAYEQYF	TGTGCCAGCAGCTTAGCCTCCGGGACAGCCTACGAGCAGTACTTC
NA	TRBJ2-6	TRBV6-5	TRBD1	CASKPTGSGANVLTF	TGTGCCAGCAAACCGACAGGGTCCGGGGCCAACGTCCTGACTTTC
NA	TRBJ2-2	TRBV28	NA	CASSLVGRRAGELFF	TGTGCCAGCAGTTTAGTCGGGAGAAGGGCCGGGGAGCTGTTTTTT
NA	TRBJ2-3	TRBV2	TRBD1	CAGDRGSTDTQYF	TGTGCCGGAGACAGGGGGAGCACAGATACGCAGTATTTT
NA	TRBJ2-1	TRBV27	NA	CASSLRGGGINNEQFF	TGTGCCAGCAGTTTGAGGGGGGGTGGTATTAACAATGAGCAGTTCTTC
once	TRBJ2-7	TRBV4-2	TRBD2	CASSQDAVAGAEQYF	TGTGCCAGCAGCCAAGATGCGGTAGCGGGAGCCGAGCAGTACTTC
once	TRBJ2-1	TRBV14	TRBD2	CASSQRAGGSNEQFF	TGTGCCAGCAGCCAAAGGGCGGGAGGCTCCAATGAGCAGTTCTTC
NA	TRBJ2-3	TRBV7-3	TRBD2	CASSLWTSGGPNTQYF	TGTGCCAGCAGCCTATGGACTAGCGGGGGGCCGAATACGCAGTATTTT
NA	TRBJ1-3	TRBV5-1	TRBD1	CASSSRPRTGGNTIYF	TGCGCCAGCAGCTCGCGACCCAGGACAGGCGGAAACACCATATATTTT
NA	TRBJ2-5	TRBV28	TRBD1	CAKRIRGTQRGETQYF	TGTGCCAAACGCATCAGGGGGACACAACGCGGAGAGACCCAGTACTTC
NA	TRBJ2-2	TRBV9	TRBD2	CASSASSGRNTGELFF	TGTGCCAGCAGCGCTTCTAGCGGGAGGAACACCGGGGAGCTGTTTTTT
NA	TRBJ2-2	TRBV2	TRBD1	CASVDRENGELFF	TGTGCCAGCGTTGACAGGGAGAACGGGGAGCTGTTTTTT
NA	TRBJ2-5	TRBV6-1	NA	CASSERPSGSQETQYF	TGTGCCAGCAGTGAACGTCCATCAGGTTCACAAGAGACCCAGTACTTC
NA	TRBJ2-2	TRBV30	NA	CAWSVLRNTGELFF	TGTGCCTGGAGTGTACTGAGGAACACCGGGGAGCTGTTTTTT
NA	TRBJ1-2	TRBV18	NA	CASSPPETYYGYTF	TGTGCCAGCTCACCACCGGAGACCTACTATGGCTACACCTTC
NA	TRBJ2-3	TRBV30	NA	CAWTGVYSTDTQYF	TGTGCCTGGACAGGGGTCTATAGCACAGATACGCAGTATTTT
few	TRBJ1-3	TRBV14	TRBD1	CASSPPGQARSGNTIYF	TGTGCCAGCAGCCCCCCAGGACAGGCTCGCTCTGGAAACACCATATATTTT
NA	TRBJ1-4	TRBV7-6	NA	CASSLKRGGNEKLFF	TGTGCCAGCAGCTTGAAGAGGGGAGGTAATGAAAAACTGTTTTTT
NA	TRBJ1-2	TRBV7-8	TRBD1	CASSAQVFRDRGYGYTF	TGTGCCAGCAGCGCCCAAGTATTCCGGGACAGGGGTTATGGCTACACCTTC
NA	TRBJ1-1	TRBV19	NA	CASSTHKRGAAFF	TGTGCCAGTAGTACACATAAGCGGGGTGCGGCTTTCTTT
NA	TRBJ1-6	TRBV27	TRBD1	CASTNTGGPTSILHF	TGTGCCAGCACAAATACAGGGGGACCAACTTCGATCCTCCACTTT
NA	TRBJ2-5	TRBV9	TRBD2	CASSVASGGGETQYF	TGTGCCAGCAGCGTAGCTAGCGGGGGCGGAGAGACCCAGTACTTC
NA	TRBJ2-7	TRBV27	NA	CASRGRQYYEQYF	TGTGCCAGCAGAGGCAGACAATACTACGAGCAGTACTTC
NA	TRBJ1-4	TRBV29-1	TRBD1	CSGGTGREKLFF	TGCAGCGGCGGGACAGGGCGAGAAAAACTGTTTTTT
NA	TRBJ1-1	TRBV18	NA	CASSPRGAGYNTEAFF	TGTGCCAGCTCACCACGCGGGGCAGGGTACAACACTGAAGCTTTCTTT
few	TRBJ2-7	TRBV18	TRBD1	CASSPPTGENSYEQYF	TGTGCCAGCTCACCCCCGACAGGGGAGAACTCCTACGAGCAGTACTTC
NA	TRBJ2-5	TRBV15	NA	CATSRDYQETQYF	TGTGCCACCAGCAGGGACTACCAAGAGACCCAGTACTTC
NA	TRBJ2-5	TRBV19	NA	CASKNTAGETQYF	TGTGCCAGTAAGAACACCGCGGGAGAGACCCAGTACTTC
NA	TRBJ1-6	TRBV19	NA	CASRQGMAANNSPLHF	TGTGCCAGTAGGCAGGGCATGGCCGCCAATAATTCACCCCTCCACTTT
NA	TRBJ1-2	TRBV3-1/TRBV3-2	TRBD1	CASSSGTGARGYGYTF	TGTGCCAGCAGCTCCGGGACAGGGGCCCGGGGCTATGGCTACACCTTC
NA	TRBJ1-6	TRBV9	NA	CASSVGGGIGTSYNSPLHF	TGTGCCAGCAGCGTAGGAGGGGGTATCGGTACGTCCTATAATTCACCCCTCCACTTT
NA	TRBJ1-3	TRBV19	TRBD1	CASRDRVGGNTIYF	TGTGCCAGTAGGGACAGGGTCGGTGGAAACACCATATATTTT
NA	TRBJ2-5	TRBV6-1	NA	CASSERGATETQYF	TGTGCCAGCAGTGAACGGGGGGCGACGGAGACCCAGTACTTC
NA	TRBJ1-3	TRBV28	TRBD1	CASSLPGTGTGNTIYF	TGTGCCAGCAGTTTACCAGGGACAGGGACTGGAAACACCATATATTTT
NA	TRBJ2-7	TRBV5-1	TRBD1	CASSGRLSGTDYEQYF	TGCGCCAGCAGCGGAAGATTGTCCGGGACAGACTACGAGCAGTACTTC
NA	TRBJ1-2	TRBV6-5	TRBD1	CASRDRDRAAGYTF	TGTGCCAGCAGAGACCGGGACAGGGCCGCTGGCTACACCTTC
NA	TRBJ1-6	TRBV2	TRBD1	CASRQQGVDNSPLHF	TGTGCCAGCAGGCAACAGGGGGTGGATAATTCACCCCTCCACTTT
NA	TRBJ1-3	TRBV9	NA	CASSPHSGTGLGNTIYF	TGTGCCAGCAGCCCCCACTCCGGAACAGGGTTAGGAAACACCATATATTTT
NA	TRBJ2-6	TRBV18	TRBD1	CASSPQGAGANVLTF	TGTGCCAGCTCACCACAGGGGGCCGGGGCCAACGTCCTGACTTTC
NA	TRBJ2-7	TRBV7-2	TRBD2	CASSSLGGGSYEQYF	TGTGCCAGCAGCTCTTTAGGCGGGGGCTCCTACGAGCAGTACTTC
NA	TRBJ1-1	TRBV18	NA	CASSPLDSDTEAFF	TGTGCCAGCTCACCCCTGGACAGTGACACTGAAGCTTTCTTT
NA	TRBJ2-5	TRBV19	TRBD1	CASSISGTGGETQYF	TGTGCCAGTAGTATCTCCGGGACAGGGGGCGAGACCCAGTACTTC
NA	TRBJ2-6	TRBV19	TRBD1	CASSTRTGTASGANVLTF	TGTGCCAGTAGTACTCGGACAGGGACCGCCTCTGGGGCCAACGTCCTGACTTTC
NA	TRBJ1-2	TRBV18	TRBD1	CASSNRGQESYGYTF	TGTGCCAGCTCAAACAGGGGGCAAGAGTCCTATGGCTACACCTTC
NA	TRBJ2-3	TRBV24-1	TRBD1	CATSDLGTGADTQYF	TGTGCCACCAGTGATCTAGGGACAGGGGCCGATACGCAGTATTTT
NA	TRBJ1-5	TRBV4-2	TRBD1	CASSRAGTGPYGNQPQHF	TGTGCCAGCAGCCGAGCCGGGACAGGGCCGTATGGCAATCAGCCCCAGCATTTT
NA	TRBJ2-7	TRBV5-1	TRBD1	CASSYTGTGGRNEQYF	TGCGCCAGCAGCTATACCGGGACAGGGGGAAGGAACGAGCAGTACTTC
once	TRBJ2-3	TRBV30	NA	CAWSAAALATQYF	TGTGCCTGGAGTGCGGCCGCTTTAGCTACGCAGTATTTT
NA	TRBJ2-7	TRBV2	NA	CASRPREVSYEQYF	TGTGCCAGCAGGCCCAGGGAGGTCTCCTACGAGCAGTACTTC
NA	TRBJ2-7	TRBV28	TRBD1	CASSSPGQKSYEQYF	TGTGCCAGCAGTTCACCGGGACAGAAATCGTACGAGCAGTACTTC
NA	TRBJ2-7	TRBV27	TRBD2	CASSSLLRGSGGSREQYF	TGTGCCAGCAGTTCGCTTCTTAGGGGGAGCGGGGGTTCGCGGGAGCAGTACTTC
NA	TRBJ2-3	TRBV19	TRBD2	CASSPGGSSTDTQYF	TGTGCCAGTAGCCCGGGGGGGTCTAGCACAGATACGCAGTATTTT